One sample yielded the 23 T cell receptor beta chains listed below, sequenced in a study of blood T cells in healthy people across ages. A J-beta primer mix and a sample-barcoded 5' primer were used in a second PCR of about 6 to 12 cycles. Via MiXCR, TCRdb re-called the 5' RACE reads, giving one row per CDR3 protein. This sample has 780,000 or so distinct CDR3 sequences, with 25% found just once. These data also formed part of another study, on T cells of mothers and their children.

The sequenced material came from blood. Source of these receptors: a boy between 10 and 17 years old in good health.

This clonotype was counted many times. This rearrangement joins TRBV28 to TRBJ1-6; possibly TRBD1 for D (5 bases). The CDR3 loop spans 15 amino acids. From germline, CDR1 is MDHEN and CDR2 SYDVKM. V gave up 2 bases and J gave up 5 bases, with 10 bases separating them. The DNA of the CDR3 is TGTGCCAGCAGTTTAGTAGACAGAGATAATTCACCCCTCCACTTT. Residues: CASSLVDRDNSPLHF.

This clonotype was observed a few times. The CDR3 sequence is CASSGTSGGRYNEQFF. CDR3 DNA sequence: TGTGCCAGCAGTGGGACTAGCGGGGGCCGCTACAATGAGCAGTTCTTC. The V and J genes are TRBV27 and TRBJ2-1; 14 nucleotides line up with TRBD2. There are 16 residues in the CDR3. The trim removed 5 bases at V and 3 bases at J, leaving 3 bases unmatched. Germline CDR1 is MNHEY and CDR2 is SMNVEV (reference sequence).

This chain uses TRBV27 with TRBJ2-4, with TRBD2 matching 7 bases. The germline gives CDR1 MNHEY, CDR2 SMNVEV (reference sequence). Losses at the gene ends were 1 base for V and 15 bases for J; bases not matched to a gene: 9. The CDR3 sequence is 13 residues long. The CDR3 DNA reads TGTGCCAGCAGTTTATTTGGGGAGGGTCGAGTGTACTTC. Protein: CASSLFGEGRVYF.

The sample holds a few counts of this clonotype. The V and J genes are TRBV5-1 and TRBJ2-1; either TRBD1 or TRBD2 may fit D (5 bases each). With the DNA end fitting TRBJ2-7 better, the J assignment may be wrong. The CDR3 totals 13 residues. Germline CDR1 SGHRS, CDR2 YFSETQ. The CDR3 nucleotides read TGCGCCAGCAGCGGGACCTACTCCTACGAGCAGTACTTC. As protein: CASSGTYSYEQYF.

The chain recombines TRBV6-5 with TRBJ2-1; 10 bases line up with TRBD2. The CDR3 extends over 14 amino acids. The J segment lost 7 bases and the V segment lost 7 bases, leaving 7 bases of the junction unmatched. Per germline, CDR1 MNHEY and CDR2 SVGAGI. The CDR3, as DNA: TGTGCCAGCACGGCCAGCGGGGGGGCGAATGAGCAGTTCTTC. Its translation is CASTASGGANEQFF.

This rearrangement joins TRBV20-1 to TRBJ1-6; TRBD1 matches 7 bases. CDR3 length: 15 amino acids. J lost 7 bases, V lost 6 bases, and 12 bases had no gene match. Germline V lookup: CDR1 DFQATT, CDR2 SNEGSKA (reference sequence). The CDR3 DNA reads TGCAGTGCAGAGGAGGGGGCGAATAGGAATTCACCCCTCCACTTT. Its protein product is CSAEEGANRNSPLHF.

The sample holds a few counts of this clonotype. V is TRBV29-1 and J is TRBJ2-3; D ambiguous. Between the trimmed V and J ends, which lost 3 bases and 0 bases, there was a span of 10 bases. Germline V gene lookup returns CDR1 SQVTM and CDR2 ANQGSEA. The CDR3 contains 14 residues. CDR3 region: CSVEGSISTDTQYF. CDR3 nucleotides: TGCAGCGTTGAGGGGTCGATTAGCACAGATACGCAGTATTTT.

The genes are TRBV7-9 and TRBJ1-4, with D unclear. The germline V gene has CDR1 SEHNR and CDR2 FQNEAQ (reference sequence). The CDR3 covers 13 residues. Trimming took 1 base from V and 8 from J, leaving 8 bases between them. The CDR3 region is CASSLGASEKLFF. Written as DNA, the CDR3 is TGTGCCAGCAGCTTAGGGGCCTCGGAAAAACTGTTTTTT.

This sequence joins TRBV5-1 and TRBJ1-1; 9 positions agree with TRBD1. CDR3 size: 15 residues. Germline V gene sequence: CDR1 SGHRS, CDR2 YFSETQ. Trimming removed 7 bases from V and 0 bases from J; junction bases left unmatched: 7. The CDR3 nucleotides read TGCGCCAGCGGCCTTGGACAGGGGCTGAACACTGAAGCTTTCTTT. Protein product: CASGLGQGLNTEAFF.

This clonotype was seen a handful of times. V usage is TRBV2 and J usage is TRBJ1-5; 9 bases line up with TRBD1. The CDR3 sequence is 17 residues long. Trimming at V came to 3 bases and at J to 6 bases, leaving 12 bases not matched to a gene. Germline loops: CDR1 SNHLY, CDR2 FYNNEI. CDR3 nucleotides: TGTGCCAGCAGTGAGGGGACAGGGAGGGAGTATGGTCAGCCCCAGCATTTT. It codes for CASSEGTGREYGQPQHF.

This clonotype was detected many times. This chain links TRBV11-2 with TRBJ2-5; the D is unclear. Germline V CDR1 and CDR2: SGHAT, FQNNGV. The CDR3 is made up of 13 amino acids. The germline V and J ends were trimmed by 4 bases and 5 bases, with 11 bases remaining between them. CDR3 coding DNA: TGTGCCAGCAGCTCCCCGGGTGAGGAGACCCAGTACTTC. It translates to CASSSPGEETQYF.

This clonotype showed up just a few times. This rearrangement joins TRBV12-3 or TRBV12-4 to TRBJ2-7; D remains unclear. The length of the CDR3 is 13 residues. The germline V and J ends were trimmed by 1 base and 7 bases, with 11 bases remaining between them. The CDR3 protein is CASSLVSKGEQYF. CDR3 nucleotide sequence: TGTGCCAGCAGTTTAGTGAGCAAGGGAGAGCAGTACTTC.

This chain connects TRBV4-3 to TRBJ2-7; 7 bases are a match to TRBD1. This CDR3 region has 16 residues. Germline lookup yields CDR1 LGHNA and CDR2 YSLEER. V shed 3 bases, J shed 4 bases, and the junction held 12 bases outside the gene matches. CDR3 region: CASSHVPGTEQYEQYF. CDR3 sequence (DNA): TGCGCCAGCAGCCATGTCCCTGGGACAGAACAGTACGAGCAGTACTTC.

V and J are TRBV6-1 and TRBJ2-2, with D possibly matching TRBD2 (5 bases). From germline, CDR1 is MNHNS and CDR2 SASEGT. The CDR3 sequence is 16 residues long. V lost 4 bases, J lost 4 bases, and 16 bases lay in between. The CDR3 DNA sequence: TGTGCCAGCAGTGCAGGCAGACCACGGGGCACCGGGGAGCTGTTTTTT. It yields the protein CASSAGRPRGTGELFF.

The chain couples TRBV5-1 to TRBJ1-5; possibly TRBD1 for D (6 bases). Deletions cut 4 bases from V and 11 bases from J, with 19 bases between. CDR1 SGHRS and CDR2 YFSETQ come from the germline V gene. CDR3 length: 14 amino acids. CDR3 region: CASSPEGVPGAQHF. CDR3 DNA sequence: TGCGCCAGCAGCCCGGAGGGGGTCCCGGGGGCCCAGCATTTT.

V is TRBV5-6 and J is TRBJ1-4, with a weak D call TRBD1 (5 bases). The germline gives CDR1 SGHDT, CDR2 YYEEEE. CDR3 length: 19 amino acids. V was cut by 0 bases and J by 5 bases, with 23 bases left in between. CDR3 nucleotide sequence: TGTGCCAGCAGCTTGGGCCCCGACAGTATCCGACTAGGAAATGAAAAACTGTTTTTT. Translating gives CASSLGPDSIRLGNEKLFF. Full variable domain (remainder filled in from reference TRBV5-6 and TRBJ1-4): DAGVTQSPTHLIKTRGQQVTLRCSPKSGHDTVSWYQQALGQGPQFIFQYYEEEERQRGNFPDRFSGHQFPNYSSELNVNALLLGDSALYLCASSLGPDSIRLGNEKLFFGSGTQLSVL.

There are a few counts of this clonotype. The V call is TRBV4-3, the J call TRBJ1-6; D is ambiguous. V gave up 0 bases and J gave up 7 bases, with 13 bases separating them. The CDR3 is 16 amino acids. Germline CDR1 is LGHNA and CDR2 is YSLEER. The DNA for the CDR3 is TGCGCCAGCAGCCAAGATCTCGGGCGCGGGAATTCACCCCTCCACTTT. It is translated as CASSQDLGRGNSPLHF.

This clonotype showed up just a few times. This rearrangement joins TRBV7-2 to TRBJ2-4, with 8 bases identical to TRBD1. Germline CDR1 SGHTA, CDR2 FQGNSA. This CDR3 has 17 amino acids. V was pared by 4 bases and J by 1 base, with 9 bases of the junction left unmatched. Here the CDR3 reads CASSSTGVWGAKNIQYF. The CDR3, as DNA: TGTGCCAGCAGCTCGACAGGGGTCTGGGGGGCCAAAAACATTCAGTACTTC.

The gene calls are TRBV20-1 and TRBJ2-3; TRBD2 matches 12 bases. V was pared by 5 bases and J by 4 bases, with 4 bases of the junction left unmatched. The CDR3 covers 14 residues. CDR1 is DFQATT, CDR2 SNEGSKA, per germline (reference sequence). The CDR3 loop is CSAQTSGSADTQYF. CDR3 in DNA: TGCAGTGCTCAGACTAGCGGGAGTGCAGATACGCAGTATTTT.

The rearrangement uses TRBV29-1 and TRBJ2-1; 11 nucleotides match TRBD2. Trimming cost V 6 bases and J 6 bases; bases outside gene matches: 7. Per germline, CDR1 SQVTM and CDR2 ANQGSEA. This CDR3 is 14 amino acids long. In DNA, the CDR3 is TGCAGCGTGGACCCGGGACTAGCGGCCAATGAGCAGTTCTTC. This gives the protein CSVDPGLAANEQFF.

This clonotype was recorded only once. The rearrangement uses TRBV20-1 and TRBJ2-4; D gene unclear. CDR3 length: 13 residues. V lost 4 bases and J lost 7, with 14 bases in between. The germline V gene has CDR1 DFQATT and CDR2 SNEGSKA (reference sequence). The CDR3 DNA is TGCAGTGCTACGGACCATTCAGCGAACATTCAGTACTTC. Translation: CSATDHSANIQYF.

This clonotype was seen once. Compared with germline, one end of the junction differs, possibly owing to a read error. This sequence joins TRBV29-1 and TRBJ2-4, with 8 bases lining up with TRBD2. This CDR3 has 14 amino acids. Germline V lookup: CDR1 SQVTM, CDR2 ANQGSEA. CDR3 DNA: TGCGGCGTTGAAGAAGCGGGAGCGGGAAACATTCAGTACTTC. As protein: CGVEEAGAGNIQYF.

The table lists this clonotype with a few counts. The rearrangement uses TRBV20-1 and TRBJ2-5, with D possibly matching TRBD1 (6 bases). Trimming removed 2 bases at V and 2 bases at J, with 15 bases between. CDR3 length: 15 residues. From germline, CDR1 is DFQATT and CDR2 SNEGSKA (reference sequence). The CDR3 reads CSARITGIKQETQYF. The CDR3 DNA reads as TGCAGTGCTAGAATCACAGGGATAAAACAAGAGACCCAGTACTTC.